Below, 10 T cell receptor beta chains from the same sample are listed, as sequenced in a study of response to subunit inactivated influenza vaccine. TCRdb re-called the RT-PCR reads through MiXCR, storing one row per CDR3 protein. The repertoire has roughly 290,000 distinct CDR3 sequences, 21% of them found once; the top ten carry 10% to 13%. The sequencing used PBMCs from blood, collected approximately 22 months after vaccination. These receptors all stem from a man in his fifties or sixties who received an inactivated influenza vaccine.

The V call is TRBV28, the J call TRBJ2-5; D call uncertain. V lost 3 bases and J lost 1, with 9 bases in between. This CDR3 is built from 14 residues. Looked up from germline, CDR1 is MDHEN and CDR2 is SYDVKM. CDR3: CASSLKISQETQYF. Here the CDR3 DNA reads TGTGCCAGCAGTTTGAAGATCTCCCAAGAGACCCAGTACTTC.

This clonotype was detected a few times. This chain links TRBV6-1 with TRBJ2-7; 9 bases fit TRBD1. The CDR3 extends over 13 amino acids. V dropped 10 bases and J dropped 6; count of bases not matched to a gene: 10. Germline values: CDR1 MNHNS, CDR2 SASEGT. CDR3 loop: CATNRDRVSEQYF. Written as DNA, the CDR3 is TGTGCCACCAACCGGGACAGGGTGAGCGAGCAGTACTTC.

The V and J genes are TRBV12-3 or TRBV12-4 and TRBJ2-1; 10 positions agree with TRBD1. The CDR3 has 19 residues. J gave up 0 bases and V 3 bases, and 11 bases lay outside the gene matches. The CDR3 loop is CASSFSGQGLRSSYNEQFF. For the CDR3, the DNA is TGTGCCAGCAGTTTTTCGGGACAGGGGCTTCGAAGCTCCTACAATGAGCAGTTCTTC.

The V and J genes are TRBV4-3 and TRBJ2-6; unclear D gene. Between the trimmed V and J ends, which lost 4 bases and 2 bases, there was a span of 12 bases. The CDR3 spans 16 residues. CDR1 and CDR2 (germline): LGHNA, YSLEER. CDR3 region: CASSPSPSPGANVLTF. For the CDR3, the DNA is TGCGCCAGCAGCCCAAGCCCATCCCCTGGGGCCAACGTCCTGACTTTC.

This chain connects TRBV20-1 to TRBJ2-7; 12 bases line up with TRBD2. The CDR3 consists of 15 residues. V gave up 6 bases and J gave up 4 bases; unmatched junction bases: 10. Germline assignment: CDR1 DFQATT and CDR2 SNEGSKA (reference sequence). As DNA, the CDR3 is TGCAGTGCAGAAATACCGACTAGCGGGAGTTACGAGCAGTACTTC. Protein sequence: CSAEIPTSGSYEQYF.

J is TRBJ2-3 and V is TRBV4-1; D possibly corresponds to TRBD2 (6 bases). Germline CDR1 and CDR2: MGHRA and YSYEKL. The CDR3 sequence is 14 residues long. Trimming left V 1 base short and J 3 bases short, with 8 bases between. CDR3 sequence (DNA): TGCGCCAGCAGCCAAGTTGGGACTACAGATACGCAGTATTTT. Amino acid sequence: CASSQVGTTDTQYF.

The chain joins TRBV5-5 to TRBJ2-6, with D perhaps matching TRBD1 (5 bases). The V and J ends lost 2 bases and 0 bases respectively, with 12 bases between them. This CDR3 has 17 residues. The V gene's germline CDR1 is SGHKS and CDR2 YYEKEE (reference sequence). For the CDR3, the DNA is TGTGCCAGCAGCTTAGGTCAGGGCACCTCTGGGGCCAACGTCCTGACTTTC. Protein sequence: CASSLGQGTSGANVLTF.

This clonotype came up a few times. The chain carries TRBV20-1 and TRBJ2-3; 8 nucleotides line up with TRBD2. Trimming at V came to 7 bases and at J to 3 bases, leaving 3 bases not matched to a gene. The CDR3 length is 12 residues. Germline V gene sequence: CDR1 DFQATT, CDR2 SNEGSKA (reference sequence). In DNA, the CDR3 is TGCAGTGGACTAGCGAGGACAGATACGCAGTATTTT. It yields the protein CSGLARTDTQYF.

The chain couples TRBV5-1 to TRBJ2-2; TRBD2 agrees at 7 bases. The CDR3 is 14 residues long. Germline V CDR1 and CDR2: SGHRS, YFSETQ. J was trimmed by 6 bases and V by 0 bases; bases with no gene match: 2. The CDR3 here is CASSLDGRPGELFF. The DNA for the CDR3 is TGCGCCAGCAGCTTGGACGGGAGGCCCGGGGAGCTGTTTTTT.

This clonotype occurred a few times. The genes are TRBV7-9 and TRBJ2-1, with 9 bases that match TRBD1. Germline V lookup: CDR1 SEHNR, CDR2 FQNEAQ (reference sequence). V was clipped by 2 bases and J by 5 bases; unmatched bases: 10. The CDR3 is made up of 17 amino acids. CDR3 loop: CASSLPPGQGIDNEQFF. The CDR3 DNA follows: TGTGCCAGCAGCTTACCCCCGGGACAGGGAATCGACAATGAGCAGTTCTTC. Looking up the rest from reference TRBV7-9 and TRBJ2-1 gives the full variable domain: DTGVSQNPRHKITKRGQNVTFRCDPISEHNRLYWYRQTLGQGPEFLTYFQNEAQLEKSRLLSDRFSAERPKGSFSTLEIQRTEQGDSAMYLCASSLPPGQGIDNEQFFGPGTRLTVL.